Below are 29 T cell receptor beta chains sequenced from a single sample in a study of blood T cell repertoires in COVID-19. Only in-frame clones appear in the TCRdb table, and some are missing; sequencing was by immunoSEQ multiplex PCR. The sample lists 300,000 to 400,000 clones; roughly 90% were seen once. Sequences were obtained from PBMCs or T cells enriched from blood (not recorded which). These receptors originate from a man aged 55 to 70 who had recovered from COVID-19.

Of note for this clone: Other DNA sequences within the sample encode an identical CDR3. The chain is built from TRBV5-1 and TRBJ1-4, with a weak D call TRBD1 (5 bases). V was trimmed by 4 bases and J by 0 bases, leaving 10 bases between them. From germline, CDR1 is SGHRS and CDR2 YFSETQ. This CDR3 has 15 amino acids. The CDR3 nucleotides are TGCGCCAGCAGCCTGACGGGGGCAACTAATGAAAAACTGTTTTTT. This sequence encodes CASSLTGATNEKLFF.

The rearrangement uses TRBV10-3 and TRBJ1-1; D uncertain. The CDR3 length is 16 residues. Trimming cost V 6 bases and J 1 base, with 18 bases left between them. Germline loops: CDR1 ENHRY, CDR2 SYGVKD. Here the CDR3 DNA reads TGTGCCATCAGCCCCTCCGCCGGGGTAGGGAACACTGAAGCTTTCTTT. Translation: CAISPSAGVGNTEAFF.

The genes are TRBV6-2 or TRBV6-3 and TRBJ1-1; 7 bases agree with TRBD1. The CDR3 length is 17 residues. CDR1 is MNHEY, CDR2 SVGEGT, per germline. Trimming at V came to 6 bases and at J to 1 base, leaving 14 bases not matched to a gene. CDR3 residues: CASSPIQGKETNTEAFF. The CDR3 nucleotides are TGTGCCAGCAGCCCAATACAGGGGAAGGAAACGAACACTGAAGCTTTCTTT.

The chain combines TRBV25-1 with TRBJ1-3; D perhaps matches TRBD1 (6 bases). This CDR3 is 14 amino acids long. V dropped 5 bases and J dropped 2 bases, with 10 bases sitting between them. Per germline, CDR1 MGHDK and CDR2 SYGVNS. The CDR3 DNA follows: TGTGCCAGCAGTCACAGGGCCGCTGGAAACACCATATATTTT. Translating it yields CASSHRAAGNTIYF.

The chain recombines TRBV12-3 or TRBV12-4 with TRBJ2-2; 8 positions match TRBD1. CDR3 length: 13 amino acids. J was trimmed by 6 bases and V by 7 bases; bases with no gene match: 4. The CDR3 coding sequence is TGTGCCAGCAAAGGACAGGGTCCCGGGGAGCTGTTTTTT. Translated: CASKGQGPGELFF.

The CDR3 spells CASSSWPINYGYTF. For the CDR3, the DNA is TGTGCCAGCAGCTCGTGGCCGATTAACTATGGCTACACCTTC. The chain employs TRBV7-9 and TRBJ1-2; unclear D gene. The CDR3 runs to 14 residues. Germline CDR1 reads SEHNR; CDR2 reads FQNEAQ (reference sequence). V shed 4 bases and J shed 1 base, with 10 bases lying between them. The variable domain in full, completed from reference TRBV7-9 and TRBJ1-2, reads DTGVSQNPRHKITKRGQNVTFRCDPISEHNRLYWYRQTLGQGPEFLTYFQNEAQLEKSRLLSDRFSAERPKGSFSTLEIQRTEQGDSAMYLCASSSWPINYGYTFGSGTRLTVV.

The chain links TRBV10-3 to TRBJ2-3; TRBD2 aligns across 9 bases. The CDR3 runs to 15 residues. Germline V gives CDR1 ENHRY, CDR2 SYGVKD. The ends lost 9 bases at V and 1 base at J; junction bases unmatched: 8. CDR3 region: CAMSSGASGTDTQYF. CDR3 bases: TGTGCCATGTCTAGCGGGGCCTCGGGCACAGATACGCAGTATTTT.

This chain uses TRBV5-1 with TRBJ2-5; TRBD2 matches at 10 bases. The germline gives CDR1 SGHRS, CDR2 YFSETQ. The CDR3 sequence is 16 residues long. The J segment lost 3 bases and the V segment lost 0 bases, leaving 5 bases of the junction unmatched. CDR3 in amino acids: CASSLEASGSEETQYF. CDR3 DNA: TGCGCCAGCAGCTTGGAGGCTAGCGGGAGCGAAGAGACCCAGTACTTC.

The chain recombines TRBV25-1 with TRBJ1-6, with 7 bases identical to TRBD1. CDR1 is MGHDK and CDR2 is SYGVNS in the germline V gene. The CDR3 is 15 residues long. The ends lost 6 bases at V and 5 bases at J; junction bases unmatched: 7. As DNA, the CDR3 is TGTGCCAGCAGGCGACCCACAGGGGATAATTCACCCCTCCACTTT. This gives the protein CASRRPTGDNSPLHF.

The rearrangement links TRBV2 to TRBJ1-1; D is uncertain. The CDR3 is 14 residues long. The germline gives CDR1 SNHLY, CDR2 FYNNEI. The V end lost 4 bases, the J end lost 4 bases, and 13 bases lay between the germline ends. CDR3 sequence (DNA): TGTGCCAGCAGTGGAGGTCGGGGTAGCACTGAAGCTTTCTTT. Protein product: CASSGGRGSTEAFF.

On this clone itself: A read error may account for a junction end that differs from germline. The chain couples TRBV12-3 or TRBV12-4 to TRBJ2-1, with D possibly being TRBD2 (5 bases). This CDR3 contains 12 residues. The CDR3, as DNA: TGTGCCAGCAGTTTTACCCCCGGGAACGGGATCTTC. Protein product: CASSFTPGNGIF.

The genes are TRBV30 and TRBJ2-1, with TRBD1 matching over 10 bases. This CDR3 spans 13 amino acids. CDR1 and CDR2 from the germline V gene are GTSNPN and SVGIG (reference sequence). The trim removed 8 bases at V and 7 bases at J, leaving 8 bases unmatched. The CDR3 sequence: CARSGTGVNEQFF. CDR3 DNA: TGTGCCAGATCCGGGACAGGGGTTAATGAGCAGTTCTTC.

The chain uses TRBV11-3 and TRBJ1-2, with 9 bases fitting TRBD1. CDR1 and CDR2 (germline): SGHNT, YENEEA. There are 16 residues in the CDR3. After removal of 5 bases from V and 7 bases from J, the junction contained 14 bases not matched to a gene. CDR3 coding DNA: TGTGCCAGCAGCCTAAAATACCGGGACAGGGCTTTTGGCTACACCTTC. This gives the protein CASSLKYRDRAFGYTF.

On this clone: Other DNA sequences of this sample code for an identical CDR3. The chain joins TRBV5-1 to TRBJ1-2, with unresolved D. The CDR3 runs to 14 residues. The V and J ends lost 6 bases and 2 bases respectively, with 14 bases between them. Germline CDR1 reads SGHRS; CDR2 reads YFSETQ. The CDR3 region has the DNA TGCGCCAGCACTACCGGAACAGCCAACTATGGCTACACCTTC. This codes for CASTTGTANYGYTF.

The V gene is TRBV6-5, the J gene TRBJ2-7; 7 bases are a match to TRBD2. The germline V gene has CDR1 MNHEY and CDR2 SVGAGI. This CDR3 comprises 14 residues. Losses at the gene ends were 8 bases for V and 2 bases for J; bases not matched to a gene: 9. CDR3 DNA sequence: TGTGCCAGCCGGACCGGGGGGAGTCCCTACGAGCAGTACTTC. Translation gives CASRTGGSPYEQYF.

This chain joins TRBV7-3 and TRBJ2-3, with TRBD2 as a possible D gene (6 bases). CDR1 SGHTA and CDR2 FQGTGA come from the germline V gene. CDR3 length: 13 residues. The V and J ends lost 2 bases and 4 bases respectively, with 7 bases between them. The CDR3 bases are TGTGCCAGCAGCTTAGGGGGGTCAGATACGCAGTATTTT. Encoded protein: CASSLGGSDTQYF. The variable domain in full, with the rest retrieved from reference TRBV7-3 and TRBJ2-3, is GAGVSQTPSNKVTEKGKYVELRCDPISGHTALYWYRQSLGQGPEFLIYFQGTGAADDSGLPNDRFFAVRPEGSVSTLKIQRTERGDSAVYLCASSLGGSDTQYFGPGTRLTVL.

V is TRBV29-1 and J is TRBJ1-2, with D possibly matching TRBD1 (5 bases). This CDR3 is built from 14 residues. Germline V gene lookup returns CDR1 SQVTM and CDR2 ANQGSEA. Trimming removed 6 bases from V and 6 bases from J, with 20 bases in between. This chain's CDR3 is CSVTKGFSVNGYTF. The CDR3 DNA sequence: TGCAGCGTCACTAAGGGGTTTTCGGTCAATGGCTACACCTTC. Drawing the rest from reference TRBV29-1 and TRBJ1-2, the complete variable domain is SAVISQKPSRDICQRGTSLTIQCQVDSQVTMMFWYRQQPGQSLTLIATANQGSEATYESGFVIDKFPISRPNLTFSTLTVSNMSPEDSSIYLCSVTKGFSVNGYTFGSGTRLTVV.

The J gene is TRBJ2-7, the V gene TRBV19, with 7 bases identical to TRBD2. Germline V lookup: CDR1 LNHDA, CDR2 SQIVND (reference sequence). CDR3 length: 13 amino acids. Trimming removed 6 bases from V and 3 bases from J; junction bases left unmatched: 5. Here the CDR3 DNA reads TGTGCCAGTAGAGGCGGGAGTATCTACGAGCAGTACTTC. Amino acids: CASRGGSIYEQYF.

This sequence joins TRBV4-2 and TRBJ1-2; TRBD1 matches 8 bases. The CDR3 has 15 residues. With 4 bases clipped from V and 1 base from J, the junction kept 5 bases outside the gene matches. Germline V lookup: CDR1 LGHNA, CDR2 YNFKEQ. CDR3 loop: CASSLNRGNNYGYTF. The CDR3 nucleotides read TGTGCCAGCAGCCTCAACAGGGGGAATAACTATGGCTACACCTTC.

The chain joins TRBV7-9 to TRBJ1-5; 9 positions agree with TRBD1. Germline CDR1 SEHNR, CDR2 FQNEAQ (reference sequence). This CDR3 is built from 14 residues. V lost 5 bases, J lost 7 bases, and 6 bases stayed unmatched. The CDR3 DNA reads TGTGCCAGCAGCAACCGGGACAGGGACCAGCCCCAGCATTTT. Its protein is CASSNRDRDQPQHF.

The chain couples TRBV2 to TRBJ1-1, with TRBD1 identical over 7 bases. The CDR3 runs 16 residues. Germline CDR1 SNHLY, CDR2 FYNNEI. The V gene end was trimmed by 7 bases and the J gene end by 1 base; junction bases not matched to a gene: 12. CDR3 sequence: CASNTGARRTNTEAFF. The CDR3 DNA sequence: TGTGCCAGCAATACAGGGGCTCGGAGAACGAACACTGAAGCTTTCTTT. The whole variable domain, filled in from reference TRBV2 and TRBJ1-1, reads EPEVTQTPSHQVTQMGQEVILRCVPISNHLYFYWYRQILGQKVEFLVSFYNNEISEKSEIFDDQFSVERPDGSNFTLKIRSTKLEDSAMYFCASNTGARRTNTEAFFGQGTRLTVV.

The J gene is TRBJ1-2, the V gene TRBV7-2; 7 bases are a match to TRBD1. V was pared by 5 bases and J by 0 bases, with 6 bases of the junction left unmatched. The CDR3 contains 15 residues. The germline V gene encodes CDR1 SGHTA and CDR2 FQGNSA. The CDR3 region is CASSPRQGPNYGYTF. CDR3 nucleotides: TGTGCCAGCAGCCCCAGACAGGGACCTAACTATGGCTACACCTTC.

The chain couples TRBV29-1 to TRBJ1-1; D remains unclear. Trimming removed 6 bases at V and 4 bases at J, with 21 bases between. Per germline, CDR1 SQVTM and CDR2 ANQGSEA. This CDR3 spans 15 amino acids. In DNA form, the CDR3 reads TGCAGCGTCCGCGGGGTAGTCCATATGGCCACTGAAGCTTTCTTT. The encoded protein is CSVRGVVHMATEAFF.

This clone showed up just a few times. J is TRBJ2-5 and V is TRBV6-5; D is possibly TRBD2 (6 bases). This CDR3 is built from 15 residues. Per the germline V gene, CDR1 is MNHEY and CDR2 is SVGAGI. Deletions cut 5 bases from V and 5 bases from J, with 18 bases between. The CDR3 region is CASSPRPGESETQYF. Here the CDR3 DNA reads TGTGCCAGCAGTCCCCGGCCGGGGGAATCGGAGACCCAGTACTTC.

CDR3 in amino acids: CASSKTHRGGTEAFF. The DNA of the CDR3 is TGTGCCAGTAGTAAAACTCACAGGGGGGGCACTGAAGCTTTCTTT. The chain combines TRBV19 with TRBJ1-1, with 8 bases identical to TRBD1. J gave up 4 bases and V 4 bases, and 8 bases lay outside the gene matches. Germline CDR1 is LNHDA and CDR2 is SQIVND (reference sequence). The CDR3 is 15 residues long.

The chain joins TRBV2 to TRBJ1-5; no clear D gene. The CDR3 totals 14 residues. Trimming left V 5 bases short and J 1 base short, with 9 bases between. The germline V gene has CDR1 SNHLY and CDR2 FYNNEI. The CDR3: CASSTDGSNQPQHF. The CDR3 coding sequence is TGTGCCAGCAGTACCGACGGGAGCAATCAGCCCCAGCATTTT.

V gene TRBV5-1 combines with J gene TRBJ2-7; 9 bases are shared with TRBD1. The CDR3 spans 15 residues. J lost 2 bases, V lost 4 bases, and 7 bases had no gene match. The V gene's germline CDR1 is SGHRS and CDR2 YFSETQ. This chain's CDR3 is CASSEGQGFPYEQYF. The CDR3 bases are TGCGCCAGCAGCGAGGGACAGGGCTTCCCCTACGAGCAGTACTTC. The entire variable domain, with the rest obtained from reference TRBV5-1 and TRBJ2-7, is as follows: KAGVTQTPRYLIKTRGQQVTLSCSPISGHRSVSWYQQTPGQGLQFLFEYFSETQRNKGNFPGRFSGRQFSNSRSEMNVSTLELGDSALYLCASSEGQGFPYEQYFGPGTRLTVT.

The chain links TRBV18 to TRBJ2-7; TRBD1 is a possible D gene (6 bases). CDR1 and CDR2 (germline): KGHSH, LQKENI. This CDR3 contains 16 residues. V lost 4 bases, J lost 0 bases, and 16 bases lay in between. The CDR3 protein is CASSLLSDSSSYEQYF. The CDR3 DNA follows: TGTGCCAGCTCACTTCTTTCGGACAGTAGCTCCTACGAGCAGTACTTC. The variable domain in full, with the rest retrieved from reference TRBV18 and TRBJ2-7, is NAGVMQNPRHLVRRRGQEARLRCSPMKGHSHVYWYRQLPEEGLKFMVYLQKENIIDESGMPKERFSAEFPKEGPSILRIQQVVRGDSAAYFCASSLLSDSSSYEQYFGPGTRLTVT.

This chain uses TRBV7-2 with TRBJ2-7; 8 nucleotides match TRBD2. J lost 4 bases, V lost 5 bases, and 4 bases had no gene match. Germline CDR1 and CDR2: SGHTA and FQGNSA. The CDR3 has 13 residues. The CDR3: CASSPSGGYEQYF. CDR3 in DNA: TGTGCCAGCAGCCCCAGCGGGGGTTACGAGCAGTACTTC.